Sequencing of this T cell receptor beta chain was carried out in a study of T cells in Graves' hyperthyroidism and ophthalmopathy. Whole-study results and caveats: Separation of ophthalmopathy from stable hyperthyroidism was achieved by a 13 V-J model. With a median lead of 6.5 months before onset, the model predicted ophthalmopathy.

From RNA transcripts, TCR beta CDR3 regions were amplified. HTBI primers were used for first-round RT-PCR of the TCR CDR3. MiXCR, applied by TCRdb to the multiplex PCR reads, yields one record per CDR3 protein. Found here are 340,000 or so distinct CDR3 sequences, 21% of them singletons; the top ten hold 50% to 65%. Comments on this clonotype: As yet, its antigen is unknown.

Per germline, CDR1 MGHRA and CDR2 YSYEKL. This CDR3 comprises 15 residues. J was trimmed by 8 bases and V by 1 base; bases with no gene match: 5. This sequence was found in a woman between 50 and 59 years old with Graves' hyperthyroidism. V and J are TRBV4-1 and TRBJ1-4, with TRBD1 identical over 9 bases. The sequenced sample consisted of blood. This chain's CDR3 is CASSQGGQGGEKLFF. CDR3 in DNA: TGCGCCAGCAGCCAAGGGGGACAGGGAGGCGAAAAACTGTTTTTT.